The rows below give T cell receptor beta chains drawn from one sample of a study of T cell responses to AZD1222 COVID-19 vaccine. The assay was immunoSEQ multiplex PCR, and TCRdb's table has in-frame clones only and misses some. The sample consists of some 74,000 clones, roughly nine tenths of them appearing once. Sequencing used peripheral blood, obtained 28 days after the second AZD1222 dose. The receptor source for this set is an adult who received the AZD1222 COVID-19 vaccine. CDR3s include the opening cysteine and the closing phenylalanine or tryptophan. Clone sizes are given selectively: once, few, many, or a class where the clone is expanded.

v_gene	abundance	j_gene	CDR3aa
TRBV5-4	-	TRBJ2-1	CASSVGGDGGVREQFF
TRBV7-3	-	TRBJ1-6	CASSNGRDLNSPLHF
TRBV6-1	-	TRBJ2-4	CASSSDSGDIQYF
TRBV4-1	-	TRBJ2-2	CASSQYQGARAGELFF
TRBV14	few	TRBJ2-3	CASSQGAGGHTDTQYF
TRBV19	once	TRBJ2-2	CASSTTGFAGELFF
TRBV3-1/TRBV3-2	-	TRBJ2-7	CASSPQRTGIRSYEQYF
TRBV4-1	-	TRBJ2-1	CASSQDSLEGGGYEQFF
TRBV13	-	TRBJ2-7	CASSSRLPSSYEQYF
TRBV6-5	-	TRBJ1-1	CASTRQSRTEAFF
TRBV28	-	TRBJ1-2	CASWTAANYGYTF
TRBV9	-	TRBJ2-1	CASSVAGGTYNEQFF
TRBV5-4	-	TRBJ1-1	CASSLGVARHTEAFF
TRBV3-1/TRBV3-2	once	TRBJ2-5	CASSHGTGGETQYF
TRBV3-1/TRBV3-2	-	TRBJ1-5	CASSQDEIQPQHF
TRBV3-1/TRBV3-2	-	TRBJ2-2	CASTGRGNSGNTGELFF
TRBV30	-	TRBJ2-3	CAWSVGRIVDTQYF
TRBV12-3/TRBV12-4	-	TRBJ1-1	CASSSGTGVYAFF
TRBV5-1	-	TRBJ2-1	CASSSQNEQFF
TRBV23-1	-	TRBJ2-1	CASSPGRSWDEQFF
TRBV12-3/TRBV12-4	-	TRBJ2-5	CASSLVQRKTQYF
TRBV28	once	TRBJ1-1	CASTLTRNTEAFF
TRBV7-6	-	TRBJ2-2	CASSSVRTRGTGELFF
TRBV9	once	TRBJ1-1	CASSVVGTGNTEAFF
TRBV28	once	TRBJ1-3	CASNSRGVLSGNTIYF
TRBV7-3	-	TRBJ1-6	CASSLVRGPLHF
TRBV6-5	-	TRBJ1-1	CASSYTGTGNTEAFF
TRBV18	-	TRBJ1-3	CASSPDRGSGNTIYF
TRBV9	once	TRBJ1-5	CASTRDSNSNQPQHF
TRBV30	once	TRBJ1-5	CAWSAGGDQPQHF
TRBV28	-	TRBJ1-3	CASRTGSGNTIYF
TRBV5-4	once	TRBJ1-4	CASSLGQTINEKLFF
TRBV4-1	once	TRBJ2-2	CASSQVIRSPGELFF
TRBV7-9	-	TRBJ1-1	CASSPDRGMNTEAFF
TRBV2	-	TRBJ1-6	CASRGTENSPLHF
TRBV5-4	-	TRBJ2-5	CASSSQAGPETQYF
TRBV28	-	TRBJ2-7	CASSFPGTGGFYEQYF
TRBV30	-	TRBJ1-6	CAWSIAGALYNSPLHF
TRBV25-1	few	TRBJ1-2	CASSGQERGYGYTF
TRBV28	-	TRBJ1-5	CASSSGGNQPQHF
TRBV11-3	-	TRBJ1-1	CASSPTGNTEAFF
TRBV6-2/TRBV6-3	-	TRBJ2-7	CASSYSSMPGRRPYEQYF
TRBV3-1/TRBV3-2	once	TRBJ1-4	CASSLVGRQNEKLFF
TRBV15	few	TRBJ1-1	CATSGVLGSEAFF
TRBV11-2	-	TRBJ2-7	CASSFSSMGTSPLSYEQYF
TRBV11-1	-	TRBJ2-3	CASSLVRRPTDTQYF
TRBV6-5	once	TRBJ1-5	CASSRDNNQPQHF
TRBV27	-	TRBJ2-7	CASSRPYFPYEQYF
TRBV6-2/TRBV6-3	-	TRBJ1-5	CASSSYARDRGEPQHF
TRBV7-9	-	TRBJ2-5	CASSLAGQRATQYF
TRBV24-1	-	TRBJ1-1	CATSHGTSTEAFF
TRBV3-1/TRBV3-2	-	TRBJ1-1	CASSQAVGTEAFF
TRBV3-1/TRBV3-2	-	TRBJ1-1	CASSQDIGIAEAFF
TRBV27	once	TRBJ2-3	CASSPSPGLRTDTQYF
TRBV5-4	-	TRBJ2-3	CASSLGGYTDTQYF